This entry lists 26 T cell receptor beta chains sequenced from one sample in a study of T cell responses to AZD1222 COVID-19 vaccine. Clones were read by immunoSEQ multiplex PCR, and TCRdb kept only the in-frame ones, dropping some. The data hold 95,000 to 150,000 clones, with about 85% observed a single time. The sample in question was peripheral blood, obtained on day 0 of AZD1222 vaccination. Receptor source: an adult in good health.

In this sample, this clone turned up once. This sequence joins TRBV14 and TRBJ2-1; D not certain. The germline gives CDR1 SGHDN, CDR2 FVKESK. The CDR3 is made up of 15 amino acids. V was shortened by 7 bases and J by 0 bases, with 13 bases between the two germline ends. CDR3 sequence (DNA): TGTGCCAGCACCCACGAACTATTCTCCTACAATGAGCAGTTCTTC. Translation gives CASTHELFSYNEQFF.

The V gene is TRBV28, the J gene TRBJ1-6; D is possibly TRBD1 (6 bases). Between the trimmed V and J ends, which lost 2 bases and 7 bases, there was a span of 15 bases. Germline CDR1 reads MDHEN; CDR2 reads SYDVKM. This CDR3 spans 16 amino acids. CDR3 nucleotide sequence: TGTGCCAGCAGTTTAATCCGGCCAGGGGCCAATTCACCCCTCCACTTT. Encoded protein: CASSLIRPGANSPLHF.

The rearrangement uses TRBV5-1 and TRBJ1-6; the D is unclear. The CDR3 has 12 amino acids. The germline V gene encodes CDR1 SGHRS and CDR2 YFSETQ. Trimming pared 0 bases from V and 10 bases from J, leaving 5 bases between. The CDR3: CASSLVGSPLHF. In DNA form, the CDR3 reads TGCGCCAGCAGCTTGGTTGGATCACCCCTCCACTTT.

This clone was counted only a few times. This sequence joins TRBV6-5 and TRBJ1-6, with 7 bases matching TRBD1. CDR1 MNHEY and CDR2 SVGAGI come from the germline V gene. The CDR3 is 14 residues long. Trimming took 6 bases from V and 6 from J; bases not matched to a gene: 5. The CDR3 region has the DNA TGTGCCAGCAGCTTAACAGGGGCTAATTCACCCCTCCACTTT. Its protein product is CASSLTGANSPLHF.

V is TRBV5-1 and J is TRBJ1-6, with 7 bases that match TRBD1. Germline V gene sequence: CDR1 SGHRS, CDR2 YFSETQ. The V segment lost 1 base and the J segment 7 bases; nucleotides outside the gene matches: 2. The CDR3 contains 14 residues. Here the CDR3 DNA reads TGCGCCAGCAGCTTGACAGGGGAAAATTCACCCCTCCACTTT. Translated: CASSLTGENSPLHF.

V usage is TRBV12-3 or TRBV12-4 and J usage is TRBJ1-1; D possibly corresponds to TRBD1 (6 bases). With 5 bases removed from V and 14 bases from J, the gap between germline ends came to 15 bases. The length of the CDR3 is 11 residues. The CDR3 is CASSLGQGSFF. CDR3 DNA: TGTGCCAGCAGTCTCGGGCAGGGGAGCTTCTTT.

The chain's CDR3 is CASSPRQGETDTQYF. CDR3 nucleotide sequence: TGTGCCAGCAGCCCTAGACAGGGTGAGACAGATACGCAGTATTTT. J is TRBJ2-3 and V is TRBV7-2; 7 bases map to TRBD1. The CDR3 has 15 residues. Germline V gene sequence: CDR1 SGHTA, CDR2 FQGNSA. V shed 5 bases, J shed 3 bases, and the junction held 8 bases outside the gene matches.

The chain couples TRBV12-5 to TRBJ1-5; no firm D call. Trimming took 1 base from V and 2 from J, leaving 9 bases between them. Germline V gives CDR1 LGHNT, CDR2 FRNRAP. The CDR3 covers 15 residues. In DNA form, the CDR3 reads TGTGCTAGTGGTTTGGGCTCCACTGGCAATCAGCCCCAGCATTTT. It is translated as CASGLGSTGNQPQHF.

The chain couples TRBV30 to TRBJ1-2, with D perhaps TRBD1 (6 bases). V lost 6 bases and J lost 5, with 22 bases in between. In germline, CDR1 is GTSNPN, CDR2 SVGIG (reference sequence). The CDR3 consists of 15 residues. The CDR3: CACHRPGEALYGYTF. In nucleotides, the CDR3 is TGTGCCTGCCACAGACCAGGGGAGGCCCTTTATGGCTACACCTTC.

CDR3 DNA: TGTGCCAGCAAATGGAGCCGGGGTACAGATACGCAGTATTTT. Amino acid sequence: CASKWSRGTDTQYF. This chain uses TRBV2 with TRBJ2-3, with D possibly being TRBD2 (5 bases). Germline loops: CDR1 SNHLY, CDR2 FYNNEI. The CDR3 length is 14 residues. With 7 bases removed from V and 3 bases from J, the gap between germline ends came to 14 bases.

The chain has TRBV3-1 (or the pseudogene TRBV3-2) and TRBJ1-2, with 7 nucleotides matching TRBD1. There are 11 residues in the CDR3. J gave up 8 bases and V 6 bases, and 3 bases lay outside the gene matches. The germline gives CDR1 LGHDT, CDR2 YNNKEL (reference sequence). The DNA of the CDR3 is TGTGCCAGCAGACAGGGGACGGGCTACACCTTC. It specifies CASRQGTGYTF.

The chain combines TRBV30 with TRBJ2-6; no clear D gene. Trimming shortened V by 1 base and J by 3 bases, and 7 bases separated the two germline ends. The CDR3 has 14 residues. Germline CDR1 GTSNPN, CDR2 SVGIG (reference sequence). CDR3 in amino acids: CAWSGDGGANVLTF. CDR3 nucleotides: TGTGCCTGGAGTGGGGATGGTGGGGCCAACGTCCTGACTTTC.

The chain combines TRBV7-3 with TRBJ1-1, with 7 bases that match TRBD1. With V trimmed by 2 bases and J by 1 base, 1 base remained unmatched. The CDR3 is 14 residues long. In germline, CDR1 is SGHTA, CDR2 FQGTGA. The CDR3 DNA is TGTGCCAGCAGCTTAGAGGGGGCGAACACTGAAGCTTTCTTT. As protein: CASSLEGANTEAFF.

The rearrangement links TRBV12-2 to TRBJ1-4. TRBV12-2 is a recognized pseudogene. The CDR3 sequence is 19 residues long. The chain's CDR3 is CASRSPRGGEDATNEKLFF. The CDR3 region has the DNA TGTGCAAGTCGATCCCCGAGGGGGGGGGAGGACGCAACTAATGAAAAACTGTTTTTT.

CDR3 loop: CASSPKGRTEAFF. CDR3 nucleotides: TGTGCCAGCAGCCCCAAGGGGAGGACTGAAGCTTTCTTT. The chain uses TRBV5-4 and TRBJ1-1, with D perhaps matching TRBD1 (5 bases). Trimming cost V 4 bases and J 5 bases, with 12 bases left between them. CDR1 and CDR2 (germline): SGHNT, YYREEE (reference sequence). There are 13 residues in the CDR3.

To note about this clone: A read error may account for a junction end that differs from germline. V is TRBV7-7 and J is TRBJ2-2; maybe TRBD1 (5 bases). Germline V gene data show CDR1 as SSHAT and CDR2 as FNYEAQ (reference sequence). CDR3 length: 14 amino acids. This chain's CDR3 is CASSWTPNTGELFF. The CDR3, as DNA: TGTGCTAGCAGCTGGACACCGAACACCGGGGAGCTGTTTTTT.

This rearrangement joins TRBV10-3 to TRBJ2-5, with TRBD2 matching over 11 bases. This CDR3 contains 15 residues. Germline values: CDR1 ENHRY, CDR2 SYGVKD. Trimming at V came to 10 bases and at J to 3 bases, leaving 10 bases not matched to a gene. Written as DNA, the CDR3 is TGTGCCACCCTTTCGACTAGCGGGATAGAAGAGACCCAGTACTTC. Translated: CATLSTSGIEETQYF.

This clone was seen just once. This CDR3 reads CASRTSDRDEQFF. CDR3 sequence (DNA): TGTGCCAGTAGAACCTCGGACAGGGACGAGCAGTTCTTC. The rearrangement joins TRBV19 to TRBJ2-1; 8 nucleotides match TRBD1. Per the germline V gene, CDR1 is LNHDA and CDR2 is SQIVND (reference sequence). The CDR3 loop spans 13 amino acids. The J segment lost 10 bases and the V segment lost 6 bases, leaving 8 bases of the junction unmatched.

The chain links TRBV14 to TRBJ1-2, with 9 bases aligning to TRBD1. CDR1 and CDR2 from the germline V gene are SGHDN and FVKESK. This CDR3 is 13 amino acids long. V shed 6 bases, J shed 6 bases, and the junction held 5 bases outside the gene matches. The CDR3: CASSPDRGHGYTF. The CDR3 DNA is TGTGCCAGCAGTCCGGACAGGGGCCATGGCTACACCTTC.

This chain connects TRBV19 to TRBJ1-5; TRBD1 matches 7 bases. CDR1 and CDR2 from the germline V gene are LNHDA and SQIVND (reference sequence). This CDR3 contains 15 residues. V lost 3 bases to trimming and J lost 6 bases; unmatched junction nucleotides: 8. CDR3 amino acids: CASSIGQGVSQPQHF. The CDR3 DNA reads as TGTGCCAGTAGTATTGGGCAGGGGGTAAGTCAGCCCCAGCATTTT.

This chain uses TRBV29-1 with TRBJ2-7; a weak D match, TRBD2 (6 bases). The CDR3 length is 13 residues. Germline CDR1 and CDR2: SQVTM and ANQGSEA. Trimming stripped 1 base from V and 5 bases from J, with 12 bases between. The DNA for the CDR3 is TGCAGCGTTGAAGGGGGCTGGGGGGACGAGCAGTACTTC. It encodes CSVEGGWGDEQYF.

The chain recombines TRBV12-3 or TRBV12-4 with TRBJ1-2, with TRBD1 matching over 7 bases. J was trimmed by 3 bases and V by 6 bases; bases with no gene match: 4. This CDR3 region has 13 residues. The CDR3 loop reads CASSSGGYYGYTF. CDR3 bases: TGTGCCAGCAGCTCAGGGGGGTACTATGGCTACACCTTC.

V gene TRBV3-1 (or the pseudogene TRBV3-2) combines with J gene TRBJ2-1, with D perhaps matching TRBD2 (5 bases). The germline V gene encodes CDR1 LGHDT and CDR2 YNNKEL (reference sequence). Deletions cut 2 bases from V and 8 bases from J, with 22 bases between. This CDR3 spans 17 amino acids. In nucleotides, the CDR3 is TGTGCCAGCAGCCAATTCACCCCGGGGAGACTAATCGATGAGCAGTTCTTC. It encodes CASSQFTPGRLIDEQFF.

The chain carries TRBV19 and TRBJ1-4, with D hard to call. CDR1 is LNHDA, CDR2 SQIVND, per germline (reference sequence). The V and J ends lost 6 bases and 6 bases respectively, with 11 bases between them. This CDR3 spans 13 amino acids. The CDR3 nucleotides are TGTGCCAGTAGGGTCCTGAGAGATGAAAAACTGTTTTTT. Protein: CASRVLRDEKLFF.

The CDR3 spells CASSPGPRGANEKLFF. CDR3 nucleotides: TGTGCCAGCAGCCCCGGACCGCGCGGAGCTAATGAAAAACTGTTTTTT. The V call is TRBV11-3, the J call TRBJ1-4; D ambiguous. This CDR3 is built from 16 residues. V dropped 5 bases and J dropped 3 bases, with 16 bases sitting between them. Germline values: CDR1 SGHNT, CDR2 YENEEA.

The V and J genes are TRBV28 and TRBJ1-1; no definite D call. The CDR3 is made up of 13 amino acids. Germline V gene data show CDR1 as MDHEN and CDR2 as SYDVKM. V lost 7 bases, J lost 1 base, and 10 bases lay in between. CDR3 DNA: TGTGCCAGCATCTTGGCGGGGAACACTGAAGCTTTCTTT. Its protein product is CASILAGNTEAFF.